The 15 T cell receptor beta chains below were found in one sample sequenced in a study of T cell responses to AZD1222 COVID-19 vaccine. Assay used: immunoSEQ multiplex PCR; TCRdb lists only in-frame clones, some missing. The sample records roughly 140,000 clones, 88% being singletons. This specimen consisted of peripheral blood, obtained on day 0 of MenACWY control vaccination. The receptors come from an adult in good health.

This clone appeared a single time. CDR3 loop: CAATGGASDTEAFF. The CDR3 nucleotides read TGTGCCGCAACGGGGGGCGCTTCGGACACTGAAGCTTTCTTT. The chain uses TRBV7-9 and TRBJ1-1, with D perhaps matching TRBD1 (6 bases). Trimming pared 11 bases from V and 3 bases from J, leaving 19 bases between. Germline lookup yields CDR1 SEHNR and CDR2 FQNEAQ (reference sequence). The CDR3 is 14 amino acids. The complete variable domain, with remaining parts taken from reference TRBV7-9 and TRBJ1-1, reads DTGVSQNPRHKITKRGQNVTFRCDPISEHNRLYWYRQTLGQGPEFLTYFQNEAQLEKSRLLSDRFSAERPKGSFSTLEIQRTEQGDSAMYLCAATGGASDTEAFFGQGTRLTVV.

The chain recombines TRBV11-3 with TRBJ2-1; 11 bases are a match to TRBD2. CDR1 and CDR2 (germline): SGHNT, YENEEA. V dropped 4 bases and J dropped 8; count of bases not matched to a gene: 7. The CDR3 loop spans 15 amino acids. DNA of the CDR3: TGTGCCAGCAGCTGGCTAGCGGGGGGCGGCTATGAGCAGTTCTTC. Amino acids: CASSWLAGGGYEQFF.

A word on this clone: In the same sample, other DNA sequences code for this CDR3. Here the CDR3 DNA reads TGTGCCAGCAGTTCTTCCTACGAGCAGTACTTC. Its protein product is CASSSSYEQYF. The chain has TRBV27 and TRBJ2-7; D unresolved. V was clipped by 4 bases and J by 1 base, with 2 bases between them. The CDR3 totals 11 residues. Looked up from germline, CDR1 is MNHEY and CDR2 is SMNVEV (reference sequence).

This chain connects TRBV11-3 to TRBJ1-2, with 9 bases matching TRBD1. The CDR3 extends over 17 amino acids. The trim removed 5 bases at V and 5 bases at J, leaving 15 bases unmatched. Looked up from germline, CDR1 is SGHNT and CDR2 is YENEEA. CDR3 loop: CASSAGQGVPLRYGYTF. DNA for the CDR3: TGTGCCAGCAGCGCGGGACAGGGAGTCCCTCTCAGATATGGCTACACCTTC.

This clone is medium-sized in the sample. The chain carries TRBV19 and TRBJ1-1; D unresolved. Looked up from germline, CDR1 is LNHDA and CDR2 is SQIVND (reference sequence). V lost 3 bases and J lost 11, with 16 bases in between. CDR3 length: 13 amino acids. CDR3 in DNA: TGTGCCAGTAGTATCGGGGTGGGAGTTGAGGCTTTCTTT. Protein: CASSIGVGVEAFF.

The chain links TRBV28 to TRBJ2-5, with 14 bases aligning to TRBD2. V shed 6 bases, J shed 5 bases, and the junction held 20 bases outside the gene matches. This CDR3 has 20 amino acids. Germline CDR1 is MDHEN and CDR2 is SYDVKM. The CDR3 reads CASSQTGTSGSWRIGETQYF. The CDR3 nucleotides read TGTGCCAGCAGCCAGACCGGGACTAGCGGGAGCTGGAGGATAGGGGAGACCCAGTACTTC.

V usage is TRBV20-1 and J usage is TRBJ1-2, with 9 nucleotides matching TRBD1. Unmatched junction bases numbered 7, after V lost 3 bases and J lost 2 bases. This CDR3 contains 15 residues. Per germline, CDR1 DFQATT and CDR2 SNEGSKA (reference sequence). CDR3 DNA: TGCAGTGCTAGTAGGACAGGGGTCGTCAACTATGGCTACACCTTC. This gives the protein CSASRTGVVNYGYTF.

J is TRBJ2-5 and V is TRBV7-2; D might be TRBD2 (6 bases). Germline-derived CDR1 and CDR2 are SGHTA and FQGNSA. The CDR3 is 13 amino acids. Between the trimmed V and J ends, which lost 3 bases and 3 bases, there was a span of 8 bases. CDR3 region: CASSLGGKETQYF. The CDR3 DNA follows: TGTGCCAGCAGCTTGGGGGGAAAAGAGACCCAGTACTTC.

This chain uses TRBV19 with TRBJ2-2; D is perhaps TRBD2 (5 bases). Looked up from germline, CDR1 is LNHDA and CDR2 is SQIVND (reference sequence). The CDR3 extends over 13 amino acids. Trimming took 11 bases from V and 2 from J, leaving 12 bases between them. CDR3 region: CASEEVNTGELFF. The CDR3 DNA sequence: TGTGCCTCCGAGGAGGTAAACACCGGGGAGCTGTTTTTT.

V and J are TRBV3-1 (or the pseudogene TRBV3-2) and TRBJ1-1; possible D gene TRBD1, 5 bases. Germline V lookup: CDR1 LGHDT, CDR2 YNNKEL (reference sequence). V lost 2 bases and J lost 11, with 12 bases in between. The CDR3 spans 12 residues. The CDR3 reads CASSQTGEWAFF. CDR3 DNA: TGTGCCAGCAGCCAAACGGGGGAGTGGGCTTTCTTT.

This clone was counted only a few times. The chain couples TRBV20-1 to TRBJ1-5; D might be TRBD1 (5 bases). Between the trimmed V and J ends, which lost 5 bases and 15 bases, there was a span of 14 bases. The CDR3 sequence is 10 residues long. Germline CDR1 DFQATT, CDR2 SNEGSKA (reference sequence). The CDR3 DNA reads TGCAGTGCTGACCGGGACCCGCCGCATTTT. Residues: CSADRDPPHF.

The gene calls are TRBV11-3 and TRBJ1-4; a weak D match, TRBD1 (5 bases). The CDR3 spans 15 residues. Germline values: CDR1 SGHNT, CDR2 YENEEA. Trimming cost V 0 bases and J 8 bases, with 13 bases left between them. The CDR3 DNA reads TGTGCCAGCAGCTTAGACGGGACCCAGGTAGAAAAACTGTTTTTT. As protein: CASSLDGTQVEKLFF. The whole variable domain, filled in from reference TRBV11-3 and TRBJ1-4, reads EAGVVQSPRYKIIEKKQPVAFWCNPISGHNTLYWYLQNLGQGPELLIRYENEEAVDDSQLPKDRFSAERLKGVDSTLKIQPAELGDSAVYLCASSLDGTQVEKLFFGSGTQLSVL.

This chain links TRBV19 with TRBJ2-3, with 11 nucleotides matching TRBD1. With V trimmed by 6 bases and J by 0 bases, 2 bases remained unmatched. This CDR3 has 15 amino acids. The V gene's germline CDR1 is LNHDA and CDR2 SQIVND (reference sequence). The CDR3 coding sequence is TGTGCCAGTAGCGGACAGGGGGCTAGCACAGATACGCAGTATTTT. Translated: CASSGQGASTDTQYF.

Only a few counts were recorded for this clone. The chain recombines TRBV19 with TRBJ1-1; TRBD1 might be the D (6 bases). This CDR3 contains 14 residues. Looked up from germline, CDR1 is LNHDA and CDR2 is SQIVND (reference sequence). Trimming left V 3 bases short and J 6 bases short, with 14 bases between. The chain's CDR3 is CASSILGAFAEAFF. The CDR3 nucleotides read TGTGCCAGTAGTATCCTGGGGGCGTTTGCTGAAGCTTTCTTT.

In its sample, this clone was seen a few times. In nucleotides, the CDR3 is TGTGCCAGCTACAGAGGGAACACCGGGGAGCTGTTTTTT. As protein: CASYRGNTGELFF. The genes are TRBV28 and TRBJ2-2, with D hard to call. V lost 8 bases and J 1 base, leaving 8 bases between the germline ends. Germline V gene lookup returns CDR1 MDHEN and CDR2 SYDVKM. The CDR3 covers 13 residues.